This T cell receptor beta chain is from a study of Tregs in tolerant kidney transplant recipients (dated by TCRdb to about 2019). The study in broad terms: Transplants used related donors with nonmyeloablative bone marrow transplantation; mixed chimerism was transient in the human trials. The study used TCRbeta sequencing to identify donor-specific regulatory T cells before combined kidney and bone marrow transplantation, then tracked those cells after transplant. The study at large found these results: The most biologically relevant and donor-specific TCRbeta repertoire appeared to be identified by expanding Tregs with activated donor B cells. Donor-specific Treg expansion was found to exceed global Treg expansion in tolerant patients, suggesting antigen-driven rather than nonspecific expansion. For some patients the PCR primers changed over time, which made it impossible to compare the samples from those patients at the nucleotide level. Because only a small number of patients were included, the study had limitations, and the results will need to be validated in larger populations as well as under other immunosuppression protocols. Biological reproducibility was not directly assessed, although technical replication error appeared to be minimal.

For TCRbeta CDR3 sequencing, genomic DNA was extracted from sorted cells using the QIAGEN DNeasy Blood and Tissue Kit. High-throughput TCRbeta CDR3 sequencing was carried out commercially through immunoSEQ, with PCR amplification with bias correction and internal controls included. The source study handled its data this way. Unique productive TCRbeta sequences were defined by CDR3 nucleotide sequence when primers matched and otherwise by CDR3 amino acid sequence together with Vbeta and Jbeta genes. Sorting error was corrected by removing sequences shared between sorted populations at a frequency ratio of 2:1 or less, and the remaining shared sequences were assigned to the higher population. Sequences were defined as donor-reactive when expanded at least 5-fold in CFSE-low cells versus unstimulated cells and present at a frequency of at least 0.01% in CFSE-low cells. Jensen-Shannon divergence calculated on the top 100 TCRbeta sequences ranked by frequency was used to measure repertoire divergence. When a sample had multiple sequencing runs, each run was corrected for sorting error separately and the runs were then pooled. TCRdb stores this immuneACCESS table with in-frame sequences only. Part of the clones is absent; in the studies checked, under half of the shortfall reflects unresolved V genes, and no reason is known for the rest. V and J calls and clone size are those listed in that table; D and trimming were worked out from the DNA. For this sample there are under 95,000 clones; approximately 90% appear just once. In total, the top ten clones hold approximately 0.35% of the sample.

The time point label, read with the paper, signifies: blood sample drawn before combined kidney and bone marrow transplant. Unstimulated Tregs (CD4+CD25+CD127-), CD4+ non-Tregs (CD4+CD25-), CD4 and CD8 cells were FACS-sorted from thawed PBMCs. Prior to Treg sorting, thawed PBMCs were rested overnight with 200 IU/ml IL-2 at 37 degrees C. Several combined kidney and bone marrow transplant recipients from the ITN036ST trial were included as patients, and samples were available only from these trial subjects. Healthy control blood was processed by Ficoll density gradient to PBMCs and cryopreserved; patient PBMCs were collected before and after transplant. CDR3 length: 17 amino acids, cysteine to phenylalanine. Here the CDR3 DNA is all that survives: 51 bases in frame from base 1. V is pared back by 2 bases and J by 0 bases, with 13 bases lying between the germline termini. Looking up the germline V gene yields CDR1 MDHEN and CDR2 SYDVKM.

In the case of this clone: Its antigen is still unknown. Base qualities were left out, and no much larger clone turns up one base away.

The receptor was derived from a human donor who received a combined kidney and bone marrow transplant. Sequences were derived from Tregs from blood, sampled before the transplant. The chain is assembled from TRBV28 and TRBJ1-4, with a tentative D gene TRBD1 over 5 matching bases. The nucleotides are TGTGCCAGCAGTTTAGAGGCAGGGCCGGCAACTAATGAAAAACTGTTTTTT. Translated, this is CASSLEAGPATNEKLFF.